Presented here are 8 T cell receptor beta chains from one specimen sequenced in a study of memory CD4+ T cells and cytomegalovirus serostatus. Libraries were prepared by immunoSEQ multiplex PCR; TCRdb keeps only in-frame clonotypes and omits some of them. The sample includes 50,000 to 65,000 clones, over 60% seen only once; the top ten take about 0.9%. Single viable CD3+CD4+CD8-CD45RO+ cells were sorted as the memory CD4+ T cells. Sequencing input: memory CD4+ T cells from blood. Receptor source: an adult in good health and CMV-seronegative.

CDR3 coding DNA: TGTGCCAGCAGTTTGTCCAGCCCCCCCTATGGCTACACCTTC. Its protein product is CASSLSSPPYGYTF. The rearrangement uses TRBV28 and TRBJ1-2; D unclear. V was shortened by 3 bases and J by 4 bases, with 12 bases between the two germline ends. CDR1 is MDHEN and CDR2 is SYDVKM in the germline V gene. This CDR3 region has 14 residues.

V and J are TRBV6-1 and TRBJ2-7; TRBD2 aligns across 8 bases. The CDR3 is made up of 15 amino acids. The germline gives CDR1 MNHNS, CDR2 SASEGT. V dropped 8 bases and J dropped 3; count of bases not matched to a gene: 12. The CDR3 DNA follows: TGTGCCAGCGCGGTAGGGGGACTAGAGGTCTACGAGCAGTACTTC. Its protein is CASAVGGLEVYEQYF.

The chain joins TRBV27 to TRBJ2-7; 12 nucleotides agree with TRBD1. The CDR3 extends over 17 amino acids. The junction had 10 bases not matched to a gene; V was cut back by 6 bases and J by 1 base. Germline V gene sequence: CDR1 MNHEY, CDR2 SMNVEV (reference sequence). The CDR3, as DNA: TGTGCCAGCAGAGCTACCGGGACAGGGGGCGTTTCCTACGAGCAGTACTTC. This encodes CASRATGTGGVSYEQYF.

This clone was seen a few times. The gene calls are TRBV6-4 and TRBJ2-5, with 10 bases that match TRBD2. The CDR3 length is 19 residues. The V gene end was trimmed by 4 bases and the J gene end by 5 bases; junction bases not matched to a gene: 19. CDR1 and CDR2 from the germline V gene are MRHNA and SNTAGT. The chain's CDR3 is CASSVPLPELAGVRETQYF. DNA of the CDR3: TGTGCCAGCAGTGTTCCCCTCCCCGAGCTAGCGGGGGTTAGGGAGACCCAGTACTTC.

This chain connects TRBV7-9 to TRBJ2-7; tentatively, D is TRBD1 (6 bases). CDR3 length equals 12 residues. CDR1 and CDR2 from the germline V gene are SEHNR and FQNEAQ (reference sequence). Trimming left V 5 bases short and J 7 bases short, with 12 bases between. The CDR3 DNA sequence: TGTGCCAGCAGCCTCCACAGGGATGAGCAGTACTTC. It specifies CASSLHRDEQYF.

The V call is TRBV7-2, the J call TRBJ1-1; 8 bases are shared with TRBD1. The CDR3 is 16 amino acids. Unmatched junction bases numbered 8, after V lost 4 bases and J lost 1 base. Per germline, CDR1 SGHTA and CDR2 FQGNSA. In DNA, the CDR3 is TGTGCCAGCAGCTCGGACTCCGGGACAGGGAACACTGAAGCTTTCTTT. Protein: CASSSDSGTGNTEAFF.

V and J are TRBV10-2 and TRBJ1-1; D unclear. This CDR3 comprises 13 residues. Trimming removed 5 bases at V and 11 bases at J, with 18 bases between. Per germline, CDR1 WSHSY and CDR2 SAAADI. The chain's CDR3 is CASSPGASSAAFF. The CDR3 coding sequence is TGCGCCAGCAGTCCAGGAGCTAGTTCGGCGGCTTTCTTT.

This clone was seen once. The CDR3 coding sequence is TGTGCCAGCAGTGAAACGGGACAGGGGGGCGGTGAGCAGTTCTTC. Translation gives CASSETGQGGGEQFF. The chain recombines TRBV2 with TRBJ2-1; 11 bases are a match to TRBD1. V lost 2 bases and J lost 9; bases outside the gene matches: 6. The CDR3 extends over 15 amino acids. Germline CDR1 reads SNHLY; CDR2 reads FYNNEI.